The 19 T cell receptor beta chains reported below all come from one sample, sequenced in a study of blood T cell repertoires in COVID-19 (dated by TCRdb to about 2020). The protocol used for the library was the immunoSEQ multiplex PCR assay. TCRdb provides this immuneACCESS table in a form limited to in-frame rearrangements. Some clones are lacking; in checked studies, under half of them reflect an unresolved V gene, and why the rest are absent is not known. Counted in this sample were 200,000 to 250,000 clones; approximately 80% of them appeared once. About 20% of the sample goes to the ten largest clones. Source material: peripheral blood. Receptors were obtained from a man younger than 45 with active or convalescent COVID-19.

The rearrangement joins TRBV27 to TRBJ1-2; 7 bases are shared with TRBD1. Germline values: CDR1 MNHEY, CDR2 SMNVEV (reference sequence). This CDR3 contains 15 residues. J gave up 6 bases and V 5 bases, and 12 bases lay outside the gene matches. CDR3 DNA sequence: TGTGCCAGCAGTCCCTCCCCGACAGGGCCAAATGGCTACACCTTC. Protein: CASSPSPTGPNGYTF.

In this sample, this clone turned up a few times. The chain joins TRBV28 to TRBJ2-2, with TRBD1 matching 9 bases. Germline V gives CDR1 MDHEN, CDR2 SYDVKM. V lost 3 bases, J lost 6 bases, and 2 bases stayed unmatched. The CDR3 sequence is 14 residues long. CDR3 loop: CASSFRDRAGELFF. For the CDR3, the DNA is TGTGCCAGCAGTTTTCGGGACAGGGCCGGGGAGCTGTTTTTT.

There are a few counts of this clone. The V and J genes are TRBV3-1 (or the pseudogene TRBV3-2) and TRBJ1-2; the match to TRBD1 covers 8 bases. Germline CDR1 reads LGHDT; CDR2 reads YNNKEL (reference sequence). The CDR3 contains 16 residues. J gave up 3 bases and V 3 bases, and 9 bases lay outside the gene matches. CDR3 sequence: CASSHLLRGQDYGYTF. DNA of the CDR3: TGTGCCAGCAGCCACCTACTCAGGGGGCAGGACTATGGCTACACCTTC.

This chain joins TRBV30 and TRBJ1-2; 9 bases are shared with TRBD1. V was clipped by 5 bases and J by 8 bases; unmatched bases: 12. The germline CDR1 and CDR2 sequences are GTSNPN and SVGIG (reference sequence). This CDR3 comprises 14 residues. The CDR3 region is CAWVTSDRGGGYTF. The CDR3 DNA reads TGTGCCTGGGTAACATCGGACAGGGGAGGAGGCTACACCTTC.

The rearrangement uses TRBV25-1 and TRBJ2-1; 8 bases are shared with TRBD1. CDR3 size: 15 residues. Germline CDR1 MGHDK, CDR2 SYGVNS. V lost 4 bases, J lost 3 bases, and 5 bases stayed unmatched. The CDR3 nucleotides are TGTGCCAGCAGTGGATCCGGGACAGGCTACAATGAGCAGTTCTTC. Translation gives CASSGSGTGYNEQFF. Combining the CDR3 with reference TRBV25-1 and TRBJ2-1 gives the whole variable domain EADIYQTPRYLVIGTGKKITLECSQTMGHDKMYWYQQDPGMELHLIHYSYGVNSTEKGDLSSESTVSRIRTEHFPLTLESARPSHTSQYLCASSGSGTGYNEQFFGPGTRLTVL.

This chain links TRBV9 with TRBJ2-7; 10 nucleotides align to TRBD1. The length of the CDR3 is 16 residues. The germline V gene has CDR1 SGDLS and CDR2 YYNGEE. After removal of 6 bases from V and 2 bases from J, the junction contained 11 bases not matched to a gene. The CDR3 bases are TGTGCCAGCAAAATCGACCGGGACAGGGGAACCTACGAGCAGTACTTC. It specifies CASKIDRDRGTYEQYF.

This clone was picked up a small number of times. The chain links TRBV7-2 to TRBJ1-6; D ambiguous. Per germline, CDR1 SGHTA and CDR2 FQGNSA. Trimming shortened V by 5 bases and J by 3 bases, and 11 bases separated the two germline ends. The CDR3 has 15 residues. DNA of the CDR3: TGTGCCAGCAGCCCCCACAACAGCTATAATTCACCCCTCCACTTT. Translated, it gives CASSPHNSYNSPLHF.

The V and J genes are TRBV6-5 and TRBJ1-5; 9 bases are shared with TRBD1. Germline assignment: CDR1 MNHEY and CDR2 SVGAGI. This CDR3 spans 15 amino acids. Germline trimming cut 6 bases from V and 3 bases from J; bases unmatched to any gene: 6. The CDR3 DNA sequence: TGTGCCAGCAGACCGGGACAGGGCCCCAATCAGCCCCAGCATTTT. Amino acids: CASRPGQGPNQPQHF.

The genes are TRBV19 and TRBJ1-5; D might be TRBD1 (6 bases). The CDR3 runs to 13 residues. Trimming cost V 3 bases and J 5 bases, with 8 bases left between them. Germline assignment: CDR1 LNHDA and CDR2 SQIVND (reference sequence). The CDR3 reads CASSMDRDQPQHF. Here the CDR3 DNA reads TGTGCCAGTAGTATGGACAGAGATCAGCCCCAGCATTTT. Full variable domain (missing parts from reference TRBV19 and TRBJ1-5): DGGITQSPKYLFRKEGQNVTLSCEQNLNHDAMYWYRQDPGQGLRLIYYSQIVNDFQKGDIAEGYSVSREKKESFPLTVTSAQKNPTAFYLCASSMDRDQPQHFGDGTRLSIL.

The CDR3 bases are TGTGCCAGCAGTTTATACTGGGACAGGGTCAATGAGCAGTTCTTC. This sequence encodes CASSLYWDRVNEQFF. The V call is TRBV28, the J call TRBJ2-1; 9 bases fit TRBD1. Trimming cost V 1 base and J 6 bases; bases outside gene matches: 4. This CDR3 is built from 15 residues. Germline V gene sequence: CDR1 MDHEN, CDR2 SYDVKM.

The V gene is TRBV5-1, the J gene TRBJ1-1; D call uncertain. The CDR3 contains 13 residues. Trimming pared 2 bases from V and 1 base from J, leaving 6 bases between. Germline lookup yields CDR1 SGHRS and CDR2 YFSETQ. DNA of the CDR3: TGCGCCAGCAGCTTTAGACAGAACACTGAAGCTTTCTTT. Protein: CASSFRQNTEAFF.

The genes are TRBV7-9 and TRBJ2-1; 14 positions match TRBD2. CDR3 length: 17 amino acids. The V and J ends lost 5 bases and 7 bases, in that order; junction bases with no gene match: 10. Germline CDR1 is SEHNR and CDR2 is FQNEAQ (reference sequence). CDR3 sequence: CASSVEPGTSGRNEQFF. The CDR3 DNA is TGTGCCAGCAGCGTAGAACCCGGGACTAGCGGGAGAAATGAGCAGTTCTTC.

The rearrangement links TRBV5-1 to TRBJ1-6; possible D gene TRBD1, 5 bases. CDR1 and CDR2 (germline): SGHRS, YFSETQ. Trimming stripped 1 base from V and 6 bases from J, with 8 bases between. The CDR3 has 14 amino acids. CDR3: CASSLQGLNSPLHF. CDR3 nucleotide sequence: TGCGCCAGCAGCTTGCAGGGACTTAATTCACCCCTCCACTTT.

This chain links TRBV20-1 with TRBJ2-2; weak D call: TRBD1 (5 bases). The CDR3 is 14 amino acids. Germline assignment: CDR1 DFQATT and CDR2 SNEGSKA (reference sequence). Deletions cut 3 bases from V and 6 bases from J, with 14 bases between. CDR3 sequence: CSASWSGIAGELFF. CDR3 in DNA: TGCAGTGCTAGTTGGTCAGGGATTGCCGGGGAGCTGTTTTTT.

This clone was observed a single time. The DNA of the CDR3 is TGTGCCAGCAGCCCGGGGGGAGCGGAAGAGACCCAGTACTTC. This gives the protein CASSPGGAEETQYF. The chain combines TRBV5-4 with TRBJ2-5; 7 bases agree with TRBD2. Germline CDR1 is SGHNT and CDR2 is YYREEE (reference sequence). This CDR3 has 14 amino acids. With 4 bases clipped from V and 3 bases from J, the junction kept 6 bases outside the gene matches.

A few counts support this clone. V gene TRBV30 combines with J gene TRBJ2-3; possibly TRBD1 for D (6 bases). CDR1 GTSNPN and CDR2 SVGIG come from the germline V gene (reference sequence). The CDR3 is 10 residues long. Trimming pared 8 bases from V and 14 bases from J, leaving 17 bases between. The CDR3 is CATGTPLPYF. As DNA, the CDR3 is TGTGCCACAGGGACCCCTCTTCCGTATTTT.

The chain recombines TRBV7-2 with TRBJ2-7; no firm D call. This CDR3 region has 14 residues. V lost 1 base to trimming and J lost 1 base, with 8 bases between them. Germline CDR1 is SGHTA and CDR2 is FQGNSA. The CDR3 region has the DNA TGTGCCAGCAGCTTAGGACACGCTTCCTACGAGCAGTACTTC. This encodes CASSLGHASYEQYF.

This chain joins TRBV7-2 and TRBJ2-2; 8 positions agree with TRBD2. The CDR3 covers 19 residues. Unmatched junction bases numbered 17, after V lost 2 bases and J lost 6 bases. Germline CDR1 SGHTA, CDR2 FQGNSA. For the CDR3, the DNA is TGTGCCAGCAGCTTATACTGGCTTGGTGGGACTAGTGATCCCGGGGAGCTGTTTTTT. Translating it yields CASSLYWLGGTSDPGELFF.

The gene calls are TRBV5-1 and TRBJ1-1; perhaps TRBD1 as D (6 bases). This CDR3 spans 15 amino acids. CDR1 and CDR2 from the germline V gene are SGHRS and YFSETQ. Trimming left V 4 bases short and J 5 bases short, with 18 bases between. The CDR3 protein is CASSPTGKRSTEAFF. For the CDR3, the DNA is TGCGCCAGCAGCCCCACAGGGAAGAGAAGTACTGAAGCTTTCTTT.